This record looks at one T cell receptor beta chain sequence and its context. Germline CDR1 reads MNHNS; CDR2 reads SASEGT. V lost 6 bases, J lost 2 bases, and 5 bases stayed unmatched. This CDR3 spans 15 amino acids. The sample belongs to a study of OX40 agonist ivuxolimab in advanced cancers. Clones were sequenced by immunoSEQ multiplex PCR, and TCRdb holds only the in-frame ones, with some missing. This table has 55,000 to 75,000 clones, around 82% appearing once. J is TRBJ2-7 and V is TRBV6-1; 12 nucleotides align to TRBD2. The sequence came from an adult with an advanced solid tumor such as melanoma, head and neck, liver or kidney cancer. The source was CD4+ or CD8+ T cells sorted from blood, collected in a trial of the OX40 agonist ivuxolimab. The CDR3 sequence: CASRRTSGGPYEQYF. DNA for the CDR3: TGTGCCAGCAGAAGAACTAGCGGGGGGCCCTACGAGCAGTACTTC.